This T cell receptor beta chain was identified during a study of T-cell reconstitution after alpha-beta-depleted transplantation in children. With 6 bases removed from V and 5 bases from J, the gap between germline ends came to 11 bases. CDR3 length equals 13 residues. Germline values: CDR1 MDHEN, CDR2 SYDVKM. Unique molecular identifiers were incorporated during preparation of the TCRbeta library. A single record per CDR3 protein comes from TCRdb applying MiXCR to the PCR reads. Among about 460,000 distinct CDR3 sequences listed, around 12% were seen once. This clonotype came up a few times. Source: PBMCs from the stem cell graft donor, taken from the stem cell graft. This clonotype was sampled from a human donor who donated a stem cell graft to a child with combined immunodeficiency. This chain connects TRBV28 to TRBJ1-5; D may be TRBD1 (5 bases). DNA of the CDR3: TGTGCCAGCAGCTGGGACCGAGATCAGCCCCAGCATTTT. Translation gives CASSWDRDQPQHF.